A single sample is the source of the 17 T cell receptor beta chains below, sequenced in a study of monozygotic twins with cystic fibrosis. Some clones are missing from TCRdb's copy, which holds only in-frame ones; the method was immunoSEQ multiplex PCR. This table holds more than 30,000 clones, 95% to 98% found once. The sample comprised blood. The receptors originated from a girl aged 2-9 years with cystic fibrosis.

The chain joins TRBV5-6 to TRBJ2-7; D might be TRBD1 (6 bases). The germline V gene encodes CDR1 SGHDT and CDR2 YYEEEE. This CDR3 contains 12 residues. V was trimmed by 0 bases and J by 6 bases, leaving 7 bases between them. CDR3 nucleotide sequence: TGTGCCAGCAGCTTGGTACAGGGCGAGCAGTACTTC. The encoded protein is CASSLVQGEQYF.

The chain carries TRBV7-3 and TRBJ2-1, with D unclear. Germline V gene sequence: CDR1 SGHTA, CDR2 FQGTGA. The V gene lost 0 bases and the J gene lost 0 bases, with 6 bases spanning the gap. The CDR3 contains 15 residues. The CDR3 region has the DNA TGTGCCAGCAGCTTAACCCCGAGCTCCTACAATGAGCAGTTCTTC. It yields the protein CASSLTPSSYNEQFF. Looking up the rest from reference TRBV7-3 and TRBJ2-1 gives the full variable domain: GAGVSQTPSNKVTEKGKYVELRCDPISGHTALYWYRQSLGQGPEFLIYFQGTGAADDSGLPNDRFFAVRPEGSVSTLKIQRTERGDSAVYLCASSLTPSSYNEQFFGPGTRLTVL.

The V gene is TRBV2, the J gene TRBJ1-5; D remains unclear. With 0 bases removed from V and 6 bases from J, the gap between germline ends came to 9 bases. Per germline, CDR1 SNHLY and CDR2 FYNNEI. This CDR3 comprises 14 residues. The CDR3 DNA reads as TGTGCCAGCAGTGAAGCGTTGAGGGCTCAGCCCCAGCATTTT. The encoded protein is CASSEALRAQPQHF.

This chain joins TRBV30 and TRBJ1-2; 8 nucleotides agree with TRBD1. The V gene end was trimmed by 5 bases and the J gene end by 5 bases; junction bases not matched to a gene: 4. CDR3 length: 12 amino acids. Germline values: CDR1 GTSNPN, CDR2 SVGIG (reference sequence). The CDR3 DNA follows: TGTGCCTGGGCAACAGGGGGGTATGGCTACACCTTC. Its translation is CAWATGGYGYTF.

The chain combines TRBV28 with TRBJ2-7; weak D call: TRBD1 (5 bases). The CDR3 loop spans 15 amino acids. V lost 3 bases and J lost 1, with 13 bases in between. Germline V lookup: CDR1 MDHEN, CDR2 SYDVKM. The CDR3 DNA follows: TGTGCCAGCAGTTTCCTCAAAGGGGTTTCCTACGAGCAGTACTTC. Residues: CASSFLKGVSYEQYF.

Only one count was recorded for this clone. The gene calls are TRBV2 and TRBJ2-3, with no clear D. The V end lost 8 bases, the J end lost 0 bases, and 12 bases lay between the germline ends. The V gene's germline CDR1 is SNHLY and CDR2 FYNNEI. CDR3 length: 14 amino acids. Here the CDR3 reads CASQRLASTDTQYF. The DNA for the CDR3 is TGTGCCAGCCAGCGTTTAGCCAGCACAGATACGCAGTATTTT.

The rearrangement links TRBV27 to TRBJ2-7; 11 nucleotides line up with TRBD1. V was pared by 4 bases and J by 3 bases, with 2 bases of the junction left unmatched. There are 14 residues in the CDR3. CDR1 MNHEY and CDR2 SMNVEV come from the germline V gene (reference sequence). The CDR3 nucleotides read TGTGCCAGCAGTTACGGGACAGGGGGCTACGAGCAGTACTTC. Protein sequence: CASSYGTGGYEQYF.

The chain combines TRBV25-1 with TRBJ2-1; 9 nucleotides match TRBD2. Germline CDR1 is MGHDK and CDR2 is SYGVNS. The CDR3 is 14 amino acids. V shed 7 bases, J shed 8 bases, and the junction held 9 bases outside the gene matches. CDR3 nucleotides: TGTGCCAGCAATGCCGGGACTAGCTTCGATGAGCAGTTCTTC. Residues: CASNAGTSFDEQFF. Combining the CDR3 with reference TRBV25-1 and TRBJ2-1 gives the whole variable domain EADIYQTPRYLVIGTGKKITLECSQTMGHDKMYWYQQDPGMELHLIHYSYGVNSTEKGDLSSESTVSRIRTEHFPLTLESARPSHTSQYLCASNAGTSFDEQFFGPGTRLTVL.

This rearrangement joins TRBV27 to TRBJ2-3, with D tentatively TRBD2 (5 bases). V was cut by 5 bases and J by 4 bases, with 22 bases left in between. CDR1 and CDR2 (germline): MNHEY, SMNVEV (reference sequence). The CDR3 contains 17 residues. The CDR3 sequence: CASSPLSARGAADTQYF. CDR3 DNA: TGTGCCAGCAGTCCCCTGTCGGCGAGAGGAGCGGCAGATACGCAGTATTTT.

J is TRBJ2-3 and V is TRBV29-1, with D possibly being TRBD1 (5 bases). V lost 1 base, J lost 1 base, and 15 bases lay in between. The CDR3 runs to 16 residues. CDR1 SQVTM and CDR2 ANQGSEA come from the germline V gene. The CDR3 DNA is TGCAGCGTTGAAGCAGGAATCAGGGCGGGCACAGATACGCAGTATTTT. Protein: CSVEAGIRAGTDTQYF.

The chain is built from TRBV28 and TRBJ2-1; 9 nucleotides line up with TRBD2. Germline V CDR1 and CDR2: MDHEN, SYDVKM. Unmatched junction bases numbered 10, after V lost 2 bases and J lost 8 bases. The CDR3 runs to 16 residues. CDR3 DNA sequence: TGTGCCAGCAGTTTAGGGCTAGCGGGAATATTGGATGAGCAGTTCTTC. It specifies CASSLGLAGILDEQFF.

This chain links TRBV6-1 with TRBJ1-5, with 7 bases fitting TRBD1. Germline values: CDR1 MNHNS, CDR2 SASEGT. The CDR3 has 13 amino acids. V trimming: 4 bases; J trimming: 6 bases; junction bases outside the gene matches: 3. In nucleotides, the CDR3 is TGTGCCAGCAGTGGACAGGGCAGTCAGCCCCAGCATTTT. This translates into CASSGQGSQPQHF.

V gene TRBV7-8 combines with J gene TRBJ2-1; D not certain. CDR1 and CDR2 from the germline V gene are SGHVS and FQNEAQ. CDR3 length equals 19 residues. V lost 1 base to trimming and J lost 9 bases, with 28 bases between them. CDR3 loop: CASSLDLGGQEVIALEQFF. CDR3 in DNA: TGTGCCAGCAGCTTAGATCTCGGTGGGCAGGAAGTCATCGCACTTGAGCAGTTCTTC.

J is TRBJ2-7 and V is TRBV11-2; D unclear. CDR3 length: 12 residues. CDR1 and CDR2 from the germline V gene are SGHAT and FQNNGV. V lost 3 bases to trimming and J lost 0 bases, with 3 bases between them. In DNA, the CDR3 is TGTGCCAGCAGCTTCCCCTCCTACGAGCAGTACTTC. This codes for CASSFPSYEQYF.

CDR3 amino acids: CSVGDRTKYF. The CDR3 DNA reads TGCAGTGTAGGTGACCGCACGAAATATTTT. This chain links TRBV20-1 with TRBJ2-3, with D uncertain. The CDR3 covers 10 residues. CDR1 and CDR2 (germline): DFQATT, SNEGSKA (reference sequence). Trimming stripped 7 bases from V and 15 bases from J, with 17 bases between.

CDR3 region: CASSLGIGRTGNEQFF. CDR3 sequence (DNA): TGTGCCAGCAGCTTAGGTATCGGGAGAACGGGCAATGAGCAGTTCTTC. The rearrangement links TRBV7-8 to TRBJ2-1, with a tentative D call TRBD2 (6 bases). Per the germline V gene, CDR1 is SGHVS and CDR2 is FQNEAQ. This CDR3 has 16 amino acids. The ends were cut back, 1 base at V and 6 bases at J, with 16 bases in the middle.

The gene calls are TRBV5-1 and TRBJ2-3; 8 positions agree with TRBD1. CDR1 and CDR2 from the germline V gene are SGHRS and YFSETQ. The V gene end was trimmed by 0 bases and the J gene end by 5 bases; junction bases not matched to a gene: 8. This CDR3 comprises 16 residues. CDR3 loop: CASSLGSDRAVDTQYF. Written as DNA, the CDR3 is TGCGCCAGCAGCTTGGGATCGGACAGGGCTGTAGATACGCAGTATTTT. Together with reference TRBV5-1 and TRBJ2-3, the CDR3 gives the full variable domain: KAGVTQTPRYLIKTRGQQVTLSCSPISGHRSVSWYQQTPGQGLQFLFEYFSETQRNKGNFPGRFSGRQFSNSRSEMNVSTLELGDSALYLCASSLGSDRAVDTQYFGPGTRLTVL.